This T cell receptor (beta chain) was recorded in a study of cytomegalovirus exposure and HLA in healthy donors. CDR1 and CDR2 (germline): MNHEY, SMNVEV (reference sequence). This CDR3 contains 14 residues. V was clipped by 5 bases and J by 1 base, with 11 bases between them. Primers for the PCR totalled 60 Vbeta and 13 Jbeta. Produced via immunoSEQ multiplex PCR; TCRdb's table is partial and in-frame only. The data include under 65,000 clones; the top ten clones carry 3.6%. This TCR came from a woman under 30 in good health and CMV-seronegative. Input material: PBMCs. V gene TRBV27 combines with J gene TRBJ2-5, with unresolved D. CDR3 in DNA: TGTGCCAGCAGTCCCTCGGTAGCCCAAGAGACCCAGTACTTC. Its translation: CASSPSVAQETQYF.